This TCR beta chain was observed in a study of cytomegalovirus exposure and HLA in healthy donors. Study-level findings and limits: In vitro, three CMV-associated chains proved specific for CMV antigens. Within the approximately 120 validation repertoires, first-cohort TCR clusters tended to co-occur, according to a later analysis. There were under 200 TCR beta chains listed as cytomegalovirus-associated.

TCRdb's table, derived via immunoSEQ multiplex PCR, lists solely in-frame clones and lacks some. The sample lists about 74,000 clones; roughly 94% were seen once. Worth noting for this clone: Its target is unknown.

With V trimmed by 4 bases and J by 2 bases, 3 bases remained unmatched. The CDR3 is made up of 16 amino acids. Germline V gene sequence: CDR1 SGHTA, CDR2 FQGNSA. The donors formed part of the roughly 110-subject validation cohort, distinct from the roughly 660-subject first cohort. The receptor was isolated from a woman under 30 in good health and CMV-seropositive. Sequences were obtained from PBMCs. V and J are TRBV7-2 and TRBJ2-3; 13 bases align to TRBD2. The CDR3 is CASSSGLAGPTDTQYF. DNA of the CDR3: TGTGCCAGCAGCTCGGGACTAGCGGGACCCACAGATACGCAGTATTTT.